This T cell receptor (beta chain) was identified in a study of T-cell memory formation after mild COVID-19. Overall study context: The TCR clusters were mostly specific to one donor.

Each CDR3 protein is one row after TCRdb ran MiXCR on the 5' RACE reads. The sample includes over 500,000 distinct CDR3 sequences, approximately 15% of them seen just once. Findings of the study overall: Second-wave clones that peaked on day 37 lacked confirmed SARS-CoV-2 specificity.

As regards this clonotype: No antigen is known for it.

Deletions cut 5 bases from V and 3 bases from J, with 8 bases between. Germline CDR1 reads LNHDA; CDR2 reads SQIVND (reference sequence). The CDR3 covers 12 residues. The genes are TRBV19 and TRBJ2-7; unclear D gene. The source material was PBMCs or a T cell subset sorted from them (not recorded which). The TCR originated in an adult woman who had mild COVID-19 (a few samples of this study predate the infection). Cell type and time point are not known. The CDR3 here is CASSATNYEQYF. For the CDR3, the DNA is TGTGCCAGTAGTGCTACCAACTACGAGCAGTACTTC.